A single sample is the source of the 19 T cell receptor beta chains below, sequenced in a study of cytomegalovirus exposure and HLA in healthy donors. Amplification used 60 Vbeta primers and 13 Jbeta primers. The data were produced by immunoSEQ multiplex PCR, yet TCRdb's version contains in-frame clones alone and is incomplete. The sample comprises 170,000 or so clones, over 70% of which are singletons, and roughly 2.8% rests with the top ten. The sequenced material came from PBMCs. These receptors all come from a male donor in good health and CMV-seronegative.

The chain recombines TRBV6-5 with TRBJ1-3, with D unclear. CDR1 is MNHEY, CDR2 SVGAGI, per germline. The CDR3 consists of 15 residues. The ends were cut back, 4 bases at V and 0 bases at J, with 10 bases in the middle. This chain's CDR3 is CASSSHTSSGNTIYF. The CDR3 DNA is TGTGCCAGCAGTTCCCACACTAGCTCTGGAAACACCATATATTTT.

The chain couples TRBV6-5 to TRBJ1-1; D unresolved. Trimming pared 2 bases from V and 4 bases from J, leaving 5 bases between. CDR1 and CDR2 from the germline V gene are MNHEY and SVGAGI. The CDR3 has 12 residues. The CDR3 coding sequence is TGTGCCAGCAGTTACCTCGGCACTGAAGCTTTCTTT. This encodes CASSYLGTEAFF.

The chain carries TRBV30 and TRBJ1-2, with TRBD1 as a possible D gene (5 bases). Trimming shortened V by 1 base and J by 4 bases, and 13 bases separated the two germline ends. CDR3 size: 14 residues. CDR1 is GTSNPN and CDR2 is SVGIG in the germline V gene (reference sequence). Here the CDR3 DNA reads TGTGCCTGGAGTGGGGAGGGGCTGGGCTATGGCTACACCTTC. Translation: CAWSGEGLGYGYTF.

This clone was counted between two and nine times. The junction departs from germline at one end; a sequencing error may be responsible. V and J are TRBV7-9 and TRBJ1-5; no reliable D call. This CDR3 is built from 13 residues. Germline assignment: CDR1 SEHNR and CDR2 FQNEAQ (reference sequence). The CDR3 nucleotides are TGTTCCAGCAGCTCCGACGCGGATCAGCCCCAGCATTTT. This encodes CSSSSDADQPQHF. The full variable domain, rest sourced from reference TRBV7-9 and TRBJ1-5, is DTGVSQNPRHKITKRGQNVTFRCDPISEHNRLYWYRQTLGQGPEFLTYFQNEAQLEKSRLLSDRFSAERPKGSFSTLEIQRTEQGDSAMYLCSSSSDADQPQHFGDGTRLSIL.

This clone appeared once. This rearrangement joins TRBV25-1 to TRBJ2-7, with D maybe TRBD1 (7 bases). This CDR3 has 13 residues. The V end lost 7 bases, the J end lost 0 bases, and 10 bases lay between the germline ends. Per germline, CDR1 MGHDK and CDR2 SYGVNS. This chain's CDR3 is CASKEGASYEQYF. The CDR3 DNA follows: TGTGCCAGCAAGGAGGGGGCCTCCTACGAGCAGTACTTC.

This chain joins TRBV28 and TRBJ1-5; 11 bases are shared with TRBD1. This CDR3 comprises 18 residues. Trimming took 5 bases from V and 0 from J; bases not matched to a gene: 9. CDR1 is MDHEN, CDR2 SYDVKM, per germline. CDR3 residues: CASSRDRGAQDSNQPQHF. CDR3 DNA: TGTGCCAGCAGTAGGGACAGGGGGGCGCAGGATAGCAATCAGCCCCAGCATTTT. The variable domain in full, completed from reference TRBV28 and TRBJ1-5, reads DVKVTQSSRYLVKRTGEKVFLECVQDMDHENMFWYRQDPGLGLRLIYFSYDVKMKEKGDIPEGYSVSREKKERFSLILESASTNQTSMYLCASSRDRGAQDSNQPQHFGDGTRLSIL.

The V gene is TRBV28, the J gene TRBJ2-7; 8 bases map to TRBD1. This CDR3 spans 15 amino acids. Germline trimming cut 1 base from V and 1 base from J; bases unmatched to any gene: 3. Germline V lookup: CDR1 MDHEN, CDR2 SYDVKM. CDR3 coding DNA: TGTGCCAGCAGTTTATCAGGGGGCCCTTCCTACGAGCAGTACTTC. This sequence encodes CASSLSGGPSYEQYF.

The CDR3 DNA follows: TGTGCCAGCAGTTTATGGGGGGGAGTGAACACTGAAGCTTTCTTT. Translating it yields CASSLWGGVNTEAFF. This rearrangement joins TRBV28 to TRBJ1-1, with D maybe TRBD1 (5 bases). Trimming took 0 bases from V and 0 from J, leaving 8 bases between them. Germline CDR1 and CDR2: MDHEN and SYDVKM. CDR3 size: 15 residues.

The J gene is TRBJ1-5, the V gene TRBV6-5, with D possibly TRBD1 on 5 matching bases. Trimming stripped 5 bases from V and 1 base from J, with 12 bases between. Looked up from germline, CDR1 is MNHEY and CDR2 is SVGAGI. CDR3 length equals 15 residues. The CDR3 DNA reads TGTGCCAGCAGTCCGTCGGGACTAAGCAATCAGCCCCAGCATTTT. This codes for CASSPSGLSNQPQHF.

The genes are TRBV18 and TRBJ1-1; D perhaps matches TRBD1 (5 bases). Deletions cut 3 bases from V and 0 bases from J, with 8 bases between. Germline V gene data show CDR1 as KGHSH and CDR2 as LQKENI. The CDR3 runs 14 residues. The CDR3 loop is CASSPQGVNTEAFF. The CDR3 DNA reads TGTGCCAGCTCACCCCAGGGTGTGAACACTGAAGCTTTCTTT.

The chain joins TRBV28 to TRBJ2-1, with D possibly matching TRBD1 (6 bases). The CDR3 is 19 amino acids. V lost 4 bases and J lost 0, with 22 bases in between. Per the germline V gene, CDR1 is MDHEN and CDR2 is SYDVKM. CDR3 protein: CASSSSDRPPSSSYNEQFF. Written as DNA, the CDR3 is TGTGCCAGCAGTTCCTCCGACAGGCCCCCGAGCAGCTCCTACAATGAGCAGTTCTTC.

V and J are TRBV7-2 and TRBJ2-2; 13 bases match TRBD2. J lost 6 bases, V lost 5 bases, and 6 bases had no gene match. Per the germline V gene, CDR1 is SGHTA and CDR2 is FQGNSA. This CDR3 has 16 residues. The CDR3 is CASSLLLAGGPGELFF. The CDR3 DNA reads TGTGCCAGCAGCCTACTACTAGCGGGAGGGCCCGGGGAGCTGTTTTTT.

J is TRBJ2-1 and V is TRBV30; possibly TRBD2 for D (6 bases). V was shortened by 2 bases and J by 10 bases, with 15 bases between the two germline ends. Germline V gene lookup returns CDR1 GTSNPN and CDR2 SVGIG (reference sequence). This CDR3 region has 13 residues. The CDR3 DNA reads as TGTGCCTGGAGTATCCTGGGACTGTTGGAGCAGTTCTTC. Translation gives CAWSILGLLEQFF.

CDR3 residues: CASSQATGGTGELFF. The CDR3 region has the DNA TGCGCCAGCAGCCAAGCCACGGGGGGGACCGGGGAGCTGTTTTTT. The chain employs TRBV4-1 and TRBJ2-2, with 8 bases identical to TRBD2. Trimming removed 1 base from V and 5 bases from J; junction bases left unmatched: 3. CDR3 length equals 15 residues. Germline V gene lookup returns CDR1 MGHRA and CDR2 YSYEKL.

The chain employs TRBV11-2 and TRBJ2-7, with D possibly matching TRBD2 (6 bases). V shed 5 bases and J shed 3 bases, with 17 bases lying between them. The CDR3 runs to 15 residues. CDR1 and CDR2 from the germline V gene are SGHAT and FQNNGV. CDR3 bases: TGTGCCAGCAGCCAGGGTGAATTAGCGGTCTACGAGCAGTACTTC. Its translation: CASSQGELAVYEQYF.

The V and J genes are TRBV6-5 and TRBJ2-1; 8 bases are shared with TRBD1. This CDR3 comprises 15 residues. V was pared by 5 bases and J by 9 bases, with 12 bases of the junction left unmatched. Germline V gene lookup returns CDR1 MNHEY and CDR2 SVGAGI. The CDR3 here is CASSTGQGALTEQFF. Written as DNA, the CDR3 is TGTGCCAGCAGTACGGGCCAGGGGGCGTTAACTGAGCAGTTCTTC.

This sequence joins TRBV2 and TRBJ2-2; 7 positions match TRBD1. CDR1 and CDR2 (germline): SNHLY, FYNNEI. This CDR3 has 14 residues. Losses at the gene ends were 10 bases for V and 0 bases for J; bases not matched to a gene: 5. CDR3 DNA: TGTGCCAACAACAGGGGCTCGAACACCGGGGAGCTGTTTTTT. Its protein is CANNRGSNTGELFF.

The chain is built from TRBV18 and TRBJ2-3, with 14 bases fitting TRBD2. J gave up 3 bases and V 2 bases, and 7 bases lay outside the gene matches. CDR3 length: 18 amino acids. Germline lookup yields CDR1 KGHSH and CDR2 LQKENI. This CDR3 is CASSPVRTSGRNTDTQYF. As DNA, the CDR3 is TGTGCCAGCTCACCAGTCAGGACTAGCGGGAGGAATACAGATACGCAGTATTTT.

The chain joins TRBV28 to TRBJ2-7, with D perhaps TRBD1 (6 bases). Germline V gene sequence: CDR1 MDHEN, CDR2 SYDVKM. The CDR3 extends over 14 amino acids. The V and J ends lost 9 bases and 2 bases respectively, with 17 bases between them. The CDR3 region is CASTGLLPPYEQYF. CDR3 coding DNA: TGTGCCAGTACAGGGTTACTTCCACCCTACGAGCAGTACTTC. The full variable domain, in which reference TRBV28 and TRBJ2-7 provide the parts outside the CDR3, is DVKVTQSSRYLVKRTGEKVFLECVQDMDHENMFWYRQDPGLGLRLIYFSYDVKMKEKGDIPEGYSVSREKKERFSLILESASTNQTSMYLCASTGLLPPYEQYFGPGTRLTVT.